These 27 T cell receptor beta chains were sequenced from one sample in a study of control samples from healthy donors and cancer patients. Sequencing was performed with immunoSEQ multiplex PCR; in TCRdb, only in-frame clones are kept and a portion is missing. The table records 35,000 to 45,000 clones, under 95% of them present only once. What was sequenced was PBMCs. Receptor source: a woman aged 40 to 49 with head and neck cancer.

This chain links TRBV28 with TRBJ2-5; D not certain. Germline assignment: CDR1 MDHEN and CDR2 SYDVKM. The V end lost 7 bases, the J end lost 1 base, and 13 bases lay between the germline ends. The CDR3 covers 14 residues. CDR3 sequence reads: CASTPRRGQETQYF. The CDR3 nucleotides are TGTGCCAGCACCCCAAGGAGAGGCCAAGAGACCCAGTACTTC. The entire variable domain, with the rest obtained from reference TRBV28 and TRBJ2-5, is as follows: DVKVTQSSRYLVKRTGEKVFLECVQDMDHENMFWYRQDPGLGLRLIYFSYDVKMKEKGDIPEGYSVSREKKERFSLILESASTNQTSMYLCASTPRRGQETQYFGPGTRLLVL.

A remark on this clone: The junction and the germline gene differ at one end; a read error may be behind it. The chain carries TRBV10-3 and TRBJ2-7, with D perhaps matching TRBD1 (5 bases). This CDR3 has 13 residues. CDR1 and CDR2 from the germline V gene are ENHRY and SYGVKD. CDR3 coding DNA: TGTGCCATCAGTGCCCAGATGGGGCCTGGGGTCCGCTTC. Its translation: CAISAQMGPGVRF.

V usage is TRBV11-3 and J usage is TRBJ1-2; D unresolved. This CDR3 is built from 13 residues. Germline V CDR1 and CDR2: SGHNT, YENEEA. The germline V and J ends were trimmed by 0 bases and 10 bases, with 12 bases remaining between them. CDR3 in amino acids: CASSLDAGLDYTF. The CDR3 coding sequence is TGTGCCAGCAGCTTAGATGCCGGTTTGGACTACACCTTC.

CDR3 sequence reads: CASSIKRGQGANQPQHF. The CDR3 nucleotides are TGTGCCAGTAGTATTAAAAGAGGACAGGGGGCTAATCAGCCCCAGCATTTT. The chain combines TRBV19 with TRBJ1-5; TRBD1 agrees at 11 bases. Germline V gene lookup returns CDR1 LNHDA and CDR2 SQIVND (reference sequence). The CDR3 runs to 17 residues. After removal of 3 bases from V and 4 bases from J, the junction contained 8 bases not matched to a gene. Full variable domain (rest looked up from reference TRBV19 and TRBJ1-5): DGGITQSPKYLFRKEGQNVTLSCEQNLNHDAMYWYRQDPGQGLRLIYYSQIVNDFQKGDIAEGYSVSREKKESFPLTVTSAQKNPTAFYLCASSIKRGQGANQPQHFGDGTRLSIL.

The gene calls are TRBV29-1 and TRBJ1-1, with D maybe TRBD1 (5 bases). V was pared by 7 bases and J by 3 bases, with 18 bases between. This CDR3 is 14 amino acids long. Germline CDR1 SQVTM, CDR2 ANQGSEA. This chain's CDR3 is CSAPPGGIHTEAFF. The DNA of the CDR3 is TGCAGCGCCCCGCCGGGGGGGATACACACTGAAGCTTTCTTT. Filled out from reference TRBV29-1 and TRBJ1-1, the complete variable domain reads SAVISQKPSRDICQRGTSLTIQCQVDSQVTMMFWYRQQPGQSLTLIATANQGSEATYESGFVIDKFPISRPNLTFSTLTVSNMSPEDSSIYLCSAPPGGIHTEAFFGQGTRLTVV.

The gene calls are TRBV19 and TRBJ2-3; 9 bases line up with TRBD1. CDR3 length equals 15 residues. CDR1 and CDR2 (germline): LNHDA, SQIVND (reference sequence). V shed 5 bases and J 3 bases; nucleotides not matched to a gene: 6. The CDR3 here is CASSGQGRGTDTQYF. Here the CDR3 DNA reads TGTGCCAGTAGTGGACAGGGGCGCGGAACAGATACGCAGTATTTT. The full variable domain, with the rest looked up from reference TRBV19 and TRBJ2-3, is DGGITQSPKYLFRKEGQNVTLSCEQNLNHDAMYWYRQDPGQGLRLIYYSQIVNDFQKGDIAEGYSVSREKKESFPLTVTSAQKNPTAFYLCASSGQGRGTDTQYFGPGTRLTVL.

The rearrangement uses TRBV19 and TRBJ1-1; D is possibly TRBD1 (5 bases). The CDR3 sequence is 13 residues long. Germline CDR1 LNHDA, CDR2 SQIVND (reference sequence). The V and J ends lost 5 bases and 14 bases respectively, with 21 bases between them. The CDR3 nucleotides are TGTGCCAGTAGTGCCCTGGGACTTCAAACTCGATTCTTT. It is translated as CASSALGLQTRFF.

Written as DNA, the CDR3 is TGCGCCAGCAGCCAAGGGTGGGCCCCTTTCCAAGCTTTCTTT. This sequence encodes CASSQGWAPFQAFF. The chain combines TRBV4-1 with TRBJ1-1; D gene uncertain. Germline lookup yields CDR1 MGHRA and CDR2 YSYEKL. The CDR3 loop spans 14 amino acids. V lost 1 base, J lost 9 bases, and 15 bases lay in between.

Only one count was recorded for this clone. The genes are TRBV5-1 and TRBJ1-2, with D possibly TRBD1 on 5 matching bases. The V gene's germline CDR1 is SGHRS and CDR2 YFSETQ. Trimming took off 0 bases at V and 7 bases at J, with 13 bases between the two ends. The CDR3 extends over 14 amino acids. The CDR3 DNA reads TGCGCCAGCAGCTTGGGAGGCGGGGCGGTTGGCTACACCTTC. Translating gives CASSLGGGAVGYTF.

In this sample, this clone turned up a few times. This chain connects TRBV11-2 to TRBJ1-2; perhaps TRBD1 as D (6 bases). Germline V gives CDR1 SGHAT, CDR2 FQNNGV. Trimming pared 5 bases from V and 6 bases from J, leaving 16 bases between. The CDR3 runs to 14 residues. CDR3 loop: CASSRAYRDDGYTF. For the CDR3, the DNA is TGTGCCAGCAGCCGCGCCTACAGGGACGATGGCTACACCTTC.

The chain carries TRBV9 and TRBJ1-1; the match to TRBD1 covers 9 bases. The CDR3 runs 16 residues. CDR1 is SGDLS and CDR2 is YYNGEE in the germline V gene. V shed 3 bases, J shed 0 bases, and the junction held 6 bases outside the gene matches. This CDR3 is CASSGGTGNMNTEAFF. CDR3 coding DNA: TGTGCCAGCAGCGGCGGGACAGGGAATATGAACACTGAAGCTTTCTTT.

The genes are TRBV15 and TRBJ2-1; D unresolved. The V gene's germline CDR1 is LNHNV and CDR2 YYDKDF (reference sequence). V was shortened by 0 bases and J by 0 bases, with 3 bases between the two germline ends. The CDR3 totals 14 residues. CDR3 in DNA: TGTGCCACCAGCAGAGAAACCTCCTACAATGAGCAGTTCTTC. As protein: CATSRETSYNEQFF.

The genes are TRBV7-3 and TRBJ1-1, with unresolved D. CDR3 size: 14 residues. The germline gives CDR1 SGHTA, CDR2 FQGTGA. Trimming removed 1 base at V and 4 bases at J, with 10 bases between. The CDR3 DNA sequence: TGTGCCAGCAGCTTAATGAGTGGAGGCACTGAAGCTTTCTTT. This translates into CASSLMSGGTEAFF. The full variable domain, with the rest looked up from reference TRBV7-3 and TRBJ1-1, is GAGVSQTPSNKVTEKGKYVELRCDPISGHTALYWYRQSLGQGPEFLIYFQGTGAADDSGLPNDRFFAVRPEGSVSTLKIQRTERGDSAVYLCASSLMSGGTEAFFGQGTRLTVV.

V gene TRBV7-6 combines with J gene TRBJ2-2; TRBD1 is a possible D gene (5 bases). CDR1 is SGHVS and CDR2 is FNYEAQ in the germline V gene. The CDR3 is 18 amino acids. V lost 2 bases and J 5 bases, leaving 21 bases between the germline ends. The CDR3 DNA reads TGTGCCAGCAGCTTATCAGGGTCCCCCGCCAGCCGGACCGGGGAGCTGTTTTTT. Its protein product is CASSLSGSPASRTGELFF. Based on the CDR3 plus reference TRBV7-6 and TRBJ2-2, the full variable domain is GAGVSQSPRYKVTKRGQDVALRCDPISGHVSLYWYRQALGQGPEFLTYFNYEAQQDKSGLPNDRFSAERPEGSISTLTIQRTEQRDSAMYRCASSLSGSPASRTGELFFGEGSRLTVL.

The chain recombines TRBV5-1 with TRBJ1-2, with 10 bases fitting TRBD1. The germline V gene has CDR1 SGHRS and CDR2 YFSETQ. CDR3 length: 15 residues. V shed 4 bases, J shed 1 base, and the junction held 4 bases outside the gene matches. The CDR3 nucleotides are TGCGCCAGCAGCCGAGGACAGGGGGGTAACTATGGCTACACCTTC. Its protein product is CASSRGQGGNYGYTF.

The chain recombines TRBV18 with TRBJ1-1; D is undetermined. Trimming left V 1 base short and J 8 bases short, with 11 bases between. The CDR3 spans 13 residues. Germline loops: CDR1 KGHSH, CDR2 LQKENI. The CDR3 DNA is TGTGCCAGCTCACCACTAGCTGGACTGGAAGCTTTCTTT. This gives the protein CASSPLAGLEAFF. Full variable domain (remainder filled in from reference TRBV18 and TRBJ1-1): NAGVMQNPRHLVRRRGQEARLRCSPMKGHSHVYWYRQLPEEGLKFMVYLQKENIIDESGMPKERFSAEFPKEGPSILRIQQVVRGDSAAYFCASSPLAGLEAFFGQGTRLTVV.

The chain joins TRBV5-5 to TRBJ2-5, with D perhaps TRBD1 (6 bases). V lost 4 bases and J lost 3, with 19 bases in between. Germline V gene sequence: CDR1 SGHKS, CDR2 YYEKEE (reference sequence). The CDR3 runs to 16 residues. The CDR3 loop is CASSRSNRVREETQYF. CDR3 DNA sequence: TGTGCCAGCAGCAGATCGAACAGGGTCAGGGAAGAGACCCAGTACTTC.

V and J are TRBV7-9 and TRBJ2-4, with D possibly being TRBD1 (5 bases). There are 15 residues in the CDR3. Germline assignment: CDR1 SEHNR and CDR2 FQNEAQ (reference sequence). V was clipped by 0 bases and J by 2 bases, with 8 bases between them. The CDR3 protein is CASSLAVGPKNIQYF. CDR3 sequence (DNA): TGTGCCAGCAGCTTAGCGGTGGGGCCCAAAAACATTCAGTACTTC. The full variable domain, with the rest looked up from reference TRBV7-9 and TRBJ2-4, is DTGVSQNPRHKITKRGQNVTFRCDPISEHNRLYWYRQTLGQGPEFLTYFQNEAQLEKSRLLSDRFSAERPKGSFSTLEIQRTEQGDSAMYLCASSLAVGPKNIQYFGAGTRLSVL.

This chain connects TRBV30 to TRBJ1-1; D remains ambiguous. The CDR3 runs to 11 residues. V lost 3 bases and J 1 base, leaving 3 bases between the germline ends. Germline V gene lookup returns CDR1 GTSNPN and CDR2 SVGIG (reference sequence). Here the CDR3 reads CAWRQNTEAFF. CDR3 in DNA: TGTGCCTGGAGACAGAACACTGAAGCTTTCTTT.

The chain's CDR3 is CASSLQPGTGTRNQPQHF. CDR3 DNA: TGTGCCAGTAGTCTCCAGCCCGGGACAGGGACGCGCAATCAGCCCCAGCATTTT. The chain carries TRBV19 and TRBJ1-5; 9 bases match TRBD1. The J segment lost 2 bases and the V segment lost 5 bases, leaving 13 bases of the junction unmatched. The CDR3 contains 18 residues. The germline V gene has CDR1 LNHDA and CDR2 SQIVND (reference sequence). The whole variable domain, filled in from reference TRBV19 and TRBJ1-5, reads DGGITQSPKYLFRKEGQNVTLSCEQNLNHDAMYWYRQDPGQGLRLIYYSQIVNDFQKGDIAEGYSVSREKKESFPLTVTSAQKNPTAFYLCASSLQPGTGTRNQPQHFGDGTRLSIL.

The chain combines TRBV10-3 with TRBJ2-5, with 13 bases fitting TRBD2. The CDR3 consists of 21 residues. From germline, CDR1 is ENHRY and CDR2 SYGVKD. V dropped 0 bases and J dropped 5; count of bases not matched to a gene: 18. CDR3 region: CAISESVPSYWTSGSQETQYF. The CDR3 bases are TGTGCCATCAGTGAGTCGGTCCCCTCGTACTGGACTAGCGGGAGTCAGGAGACCCAGTACTTC.

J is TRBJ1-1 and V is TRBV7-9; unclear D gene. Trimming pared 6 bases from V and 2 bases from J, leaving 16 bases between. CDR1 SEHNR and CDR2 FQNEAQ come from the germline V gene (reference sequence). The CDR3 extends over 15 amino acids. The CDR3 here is CASRTGRTGNTEAFF. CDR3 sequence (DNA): TGTGCCAGCAGAACTGGCAGGACGGGCAACACTGAAGCTTTCTTT.

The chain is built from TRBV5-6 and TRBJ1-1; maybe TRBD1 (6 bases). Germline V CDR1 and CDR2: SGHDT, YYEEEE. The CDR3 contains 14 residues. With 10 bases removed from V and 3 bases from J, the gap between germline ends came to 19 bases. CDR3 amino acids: CAGARGGSYTEAFF. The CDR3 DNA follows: TGTGCCGGTGCGCGGGGGGGCAGTTACACTGAAGCTTTCTTT.

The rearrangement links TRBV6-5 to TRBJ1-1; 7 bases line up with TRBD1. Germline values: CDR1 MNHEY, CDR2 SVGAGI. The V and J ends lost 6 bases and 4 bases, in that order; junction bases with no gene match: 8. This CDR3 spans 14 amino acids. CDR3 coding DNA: TGTGCCAGCAGGGACAGGTCGAGGGGCACTGAAGCTTTCTTT. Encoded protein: CASRDRSRGTEAFF.

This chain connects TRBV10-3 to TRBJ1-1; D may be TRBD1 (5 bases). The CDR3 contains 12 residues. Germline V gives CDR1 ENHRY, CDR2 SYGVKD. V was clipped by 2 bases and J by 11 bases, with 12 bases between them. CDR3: CAISESGGRAFF. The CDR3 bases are TGTGCCATCAGTGAGAGCGGGGGTAGGGCTTTCTTT.

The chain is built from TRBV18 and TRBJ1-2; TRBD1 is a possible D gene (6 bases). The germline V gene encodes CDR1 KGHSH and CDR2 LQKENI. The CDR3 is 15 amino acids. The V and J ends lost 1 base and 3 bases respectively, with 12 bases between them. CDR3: CASSPQNRADYGYTF. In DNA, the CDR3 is TGTGCCAGCTCACCACAAAACAGGGCCGACTATGGCTACACCTTC.

The CDR3 loop reads CASSLNRVPDEQFF. The CDR3 region has the DNA TGCGCCAGCAGCTTGAACAGGGTTCCAGATGAGCAGTTCTTC. This chain uses TRBV5-1 with TRBJ2-1, with a weak D call TRBD1 (6 bases). The CDR3 is made up of 14 amino acids. The V gene's germline CDR1 is SGHRS and CDR2 YFSETQ. V dropped 1 base and J dropped 8 bases, with 13 bases sitting between them.